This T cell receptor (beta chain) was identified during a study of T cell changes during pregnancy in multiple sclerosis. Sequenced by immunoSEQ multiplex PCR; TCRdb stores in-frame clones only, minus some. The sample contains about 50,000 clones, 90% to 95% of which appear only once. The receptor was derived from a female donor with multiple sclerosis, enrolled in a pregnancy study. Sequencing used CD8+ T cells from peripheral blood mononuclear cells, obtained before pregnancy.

CDR3 residues: CATGLAGSYEQYF. The CDR3 DNA sequence: TGTGCCACCGGACTAGCGGGGTCCTACGAGCAGTACTTC. The V and J genes are TRBV27 and TRBJ2-7; the match to TRBD2 covers 12 bases. Unmatched junction bases numbered 2, after V lost 10 bases and J lost 1 base. The CDR3 runs 13 residues. Germline CDR1 is MNHEY and CDR2 is SMNVEV (reference sequence).